Listed below are T cell receptor beta chains from one sample, sequenced in a study of blood T cell repertoires in COVID-19. Method: immunoSEQ multiplex PCR; TCRdb's copy keeps in-frame clones and lacks some. The sample shows about 7,300 clones, roughly 88% of them seen only once. The sample was peripheral blood. The receptors here all came from a human donor with active COVID-19. The donor label of this sample is uncertain. Each CDR3 is given with its conserved first and last residue. Fields, in order: V gene, D gene, clone size, J gene, CDR3 DNA, CDR3 protein. A D gene is named only where the DNA matches it firmly. Not all rows give a size; the values are once, few, many and, for expanded clones, a class.

>TRBV6-6|-|-|TRBJ2-7
TGTGCCAGCAATTTAGACAGTTACGAGCAGTACTTC
CASNLDSYEQYF
>TRBV19|TRBD1|-|TRBJ1-2
TGTGCCAGTAGTACACTTGGACAGGGGGCGGGCGGCTACACCTTC
CASSTLGQGAGGYTF
>TRBV19|-|-|TRBJ1-2
TGTGCCAGTATTATGCTGGCGGGGAGTAACTATGGCTACACCTTC
CASIMLAGSNYGYTF
>TRBV3-1/TRBV3-2|TRBD1|-|TRBJ2-5
TGTGCCAGCAGCCAGAGCCGCCGGGACAGGGGTCAAGAGACCCAGTACTTC
CASSQSRRDRGQETQYF
>TRBV29-1|TRBD2|-|TRBJ2-2
TGCAGCGTTGAAGTGAGCCTAGCGGGAGGTACCGGGGAGCTGTTTTTT
CSVEVSLAGGTGELFF
>TRBV19|TRBD2|-|TRBJ2-6
TGTGCCAGTAGTATCGAGCTAGCGGGATACGGGGCCAACGTCCTGACTTTC
CASSIELAGYGANVLTF
>TRBV5-8|TRBD1|-|TRBJ2-3
TGTGCCAGCAGCCGCGACAGGGGAGGTTCAGCAGATACGCAGTATTTT
CASSRDRGGSADTQYF
>TRBV19|TRBD1|-|TRBJ1-2
TGTGCCTCAACGGGACAGATACCCTATGGCTACACCTTC
CASTGQIPYGYTF
>TRBV7-9|-|-|TRBJ2-2
TGTGCCAGCAGCTCAACAGGAAACACCGGGGAGCTGTTTTTT
CASSSTGNTGELFF
>TRBV4-1|TRBD2|few|TRBJ2-5
TGCGCCAGCAGCCAAGGTCTCTGGACTAGCGGAGACCAAGAGACCCAGTACTTC
CASSQGLWTSGDQETQYF
>TRBV24-1|-|few|TRBJ2-5
TGTGCCACCAGTGATTTGCTCAAAGGACAAGGGCAAGAGACCCAGTACTTC
CATSDLLKGQGQETQYF
>TRBV3-1/TRBV3-2|-|-|TRBJ1-6
TGTGCCAGCAGCCAACCAGGTAGCGGATCACCCCTCCACTTT
CASSQPGSGSPLHF
>TRBV6-5|TRBD1|-|TRBJ2-7
TGTGCCAGCAGTTACTCGACAGGGGAGCAGTACTTC
CASSYSTGEQYF
>TRBV5-4|-|once|TRBJ2-5
TGTGCCAGCAGCTTTCGGTCAGGAAAAGAGACCCAGTACTTC
CASSFRSGKETQYF
>TRBV19|-|-|TRBJ1-4
TGTGCCAGTAGTCGCCGGGGAACCGAAAAACTGTTTTTT
CASSRRGTEKLFF
>TRBV3-1/TRBV3-2|TRBD1|-|TRBJ1-5
TGTGCCAGCAGCCAGAGCCAGGGGGAACAGCCCCAGCATTTT
CASSQSQGEQPQHF
>TRBV20-1|-|-|TRBJ2-1
TGCAGTGCTAGGACTCTAAATGAGCAGTTCTTC
CSARTLNEQFF
>TRBV9|TRBD2|once|TRBJ2-1
TGTGCCAGCAGCGTGACTAGCGATGAGCAGTTCTTC
CASSVTSDEQFF
>TRBV4-1|-|-|TRBJ2-5
TGCGCCAGCAGCCACCCTACCCGAGGCAGGGGCCCGAGAGAGACCCAGTACTTC
CASSHPTRGRGPRETQYF
>TRBV28|-|-|TRBJ2-4
TGTGCCAGCAGTTTTCTTCGAGAGGGTGGGGCCAAAAACATTCAGTACTTC
CASSFLREGGAKNIQYF
>TRBV6-6|TRBD1|-|TRBJ2-1
TGTGCCAGCAGGGAGTCCGGGACAGGGGTTGGGGGGTATCCGTTCTTC
CASRESGTGVGGYPFF
>TRBV5-1|-|-|TRBJ2-7
TGCGCCAGCAGCTTGCAGGGTGTGTACGAGCAGTACTTC
CASSLQGVYEQYF
>TRBV4-1|-|-|TRBJ1-5
TGCGCCAGCAGCCAAGCAGGGTTCAATCAGCCCCAGCATTTT
CASSQAGFNQPQHF
>TRBV6-5|-|-|TRBJ1-1
TGTGCCAGCAGCTCCCCCCCGGGGACTCGACCTGAAGCTTTCTTT
CASSSPPGTRPEAFF
>TRBV2|-|-|TRBJ1-2
TGTGCCAGCAGTGAAGGGCGGGACTATGGCTACACCTTC
CASSEGRDYGYTF
>TRBV7-6|-|-|TRBJ1-4
TGTGCCAGCAGCTTACGGGGGGGTTACGACGAAAAACTGTTTTTT
CASSLRGGYDEKLFF
>TRBV19|-|-|TRBJ1-2
TGTGCCAGTGCCCAGACAGGTCCCTATGGCTACACCTTC
CASAQTGPYGYTF
>TRBV30|TRBD2|-|TRBJ2-1
TGTGCCTGGAGTGCGACTAGCGGCAATGAGCAGTTCTTC
CAWSATSGNEQFF
>TRBV29-1|TRBD2|-|TRBJ2-5
TGCAGCGTTTCTGGGGGTACTAGCGGGGCAAAGCAAGAGACCCAGTACTTC
CSVSGGTSGAKQETQYF
>TRBV15|-|-|TRBJ1-3
TGTGCCACCAGCAGAGATCGTCAGTCTGGAAACACCATATATTTT
CATSRDRQSGNTIYF
>TRBV27|TRBD2|once|TRBJ2-7
TGTGCCAGCAGTCAGAAGGGGCAGACTAGCGGGAGGGAATACGAGCAGTACTTC
CASSQKGQTSGREYEQYF
>TRBV2|TRBD2|-|TRBJ2-1
TGTGCCAGCAGTGTTCAAGCGGGGGTCTACAATGAGCAGTTCTTC
CASSVQAGVYNEQFF
>TRBV19|TRBD1|few|TRBJ2-3
TGTGCCAGTAGTACCCGGACAGGGAGCACAGATACGCAGTATTTT
CASSTRTGSTDTQYF
>TRBV2|-|-|TRBJ2-5
TGTGCCAGCCGTACTAGTTCAGAGACCCAGTACTTC
CASRTSSETQYF
>TRBV7-8|-|-|TRBJ1-3
TGTGCCAGCAGCTTGTTCGGCAGGGCTTCTGGAAACACCATATATTTT
CASSLFGRASGNTIYF
>TRBV5-3|TRBD2|few|TRBJ2-1
TGTGCCAGAAGCTTGGCACGGGATCTGGGCGGGAGGAGCTCCTACAATGAGCAGTTCTTC
CARSLARDLGGRSSYNEQFF
>TRBV5-1|-|-|TRBJ1-2
TGCGCCAGCAGCTTGGCAGCCCAGGGGTCGGAGGGCTACACCTTC
CASSLAAQGSEGYTF
>TRBV9|-|-|TRBJ2-5
TGTGCCAGCAGCCATAGCGGAGAGACCCAGTACTTC
CASSHSGETQYF
>TRBV27|TRBD2|-|TRBJ2-5
TGTGCCAGCAGTTTACTCGGGACTAGCGTGTGGGAGACCCAGTACTTC
CASSLLGTSVWETQYF
>TRBV6-5|-|medium-sized|TRBJ1-2
TGTGCCACCTACGGAGGGATTCTCGGCTACACCTTC
CATYGGILGYTF
>TRBV5-1|-|-|TRBJ2-3
TGCGCCAGCAGCTTGAGTGCTCGCACAAGCACAGATACGCAGTATTTT
CASSLSARTSTDTQYF
>TRBV19|TRBD1|once|TRBJ2-6
TGTGCCAGTAGTGCAGGGACAGGGGCTGGGGCCAACGTCCTGACTTTC
CASSAGTGAGANVLTF
>TRBV4-2|-|-|TRBJ2-2
TGTGCCAGCAGCCAAGAGGGGGGTCTTTCCACCGGGGAGCTGTTTTTT
CASSQEGGLSTGELFF
>TRBV7-9|-|-|TRBJ2-3
TGTGCCAGCCGCAGGGGGGGGCCAACAGATACGCAGTATTTT
CASRRGGPTDTQYF
>TRBV4-1|TRBD1|-|TRBJ1-1
TGCGCCAGCAGCCAAGGACGCCTTAGGGGGCGTCCGGACACTGAAGCTTTCTTT
CASSQGRLRGRPDTEAFF
>TRBV6-4|TRBD2|-|TRBJ2-1
TGTGCCAGCAGTAGGACTAGCGGGAGGGATGAGCAGTTCTTC
CASSRTSGRDEQFF
>TRBV6-2/TRBV6-3|-|-|TRBJ1-5
TGTGCCAGCAGTACGGGGGGGGTACAGCCCCAGCATTTT
CASSTGGVQPQHF
>TRBV5-1|TRBD1|-|TRBJ1-2
TGCGCCAGCAGCCTGTCCTCCCAGGGACAGGGGGGCTACACCTTC
CASSLSSQGQGGYTF
>TRBV2|TRBD1|-|TRBJ2-1
TGTGCCAGCAGTGGGATCCCGGGACAGGGGTGGTTCTTC
CASSGIPGQGWFF